The rows below give T cell receptor beta chains drawn from one sample of a study of graft-versus-host responses after intestinal transplantation. Antigen specificity for these receptors is unknown. Measured with immunoSEQ multiplex PCR; TCRdb has only the in-frame clones, and not every one. The sample lists 35,000 to 50,000 clones, nearly 95% occurring once. This specimen was unstimulated CD8+ T cells sorted from spleen or lymph node cells, taken before transplant. These receptor sequences come from a human donor who was the organ donor for an intestinal transplant. Both conserved end residues are part of each CDR3. The order of the fields is V gene, clone size, CDR3 protein. For some rows the clone size is stated as once, few or many, or as a class when expanded; others skip it.

TRBV6-6	.	CASRSNGGWQETQYF
TRBV5-4	few	CASSGGTSGGSVSYEQYF
TRBV19	.	CASSIMGREVTEAFF
TRBV7-9	few	CASSPSARTDSPLHF
TRBV29-1	.	CSAAGGIYEQYF
TRBV13	.	CASSLGVAGEETQYF
TRBV13	.	CASSYGTANTEAFF
TRBV4-3	.	CASSQDLGRSYEQYF
TRBV4-1	.	CASSQDEGPGEYTEAFF
TRBV5-4	.	CASSHFPDREGPLHF
TRBV13	once	CASSSDGELFF
TRBV9	.	CASSGPMNTEAFF
TRBV4-3	.	CASSQDRILRMNTEAFF
TRBV9	.	CASSDAVTGSREETQYF
TRBV29-1	.	CSVEKLGQELGEQYF
TRBV28	.	CASRKARRSSYNEQFF